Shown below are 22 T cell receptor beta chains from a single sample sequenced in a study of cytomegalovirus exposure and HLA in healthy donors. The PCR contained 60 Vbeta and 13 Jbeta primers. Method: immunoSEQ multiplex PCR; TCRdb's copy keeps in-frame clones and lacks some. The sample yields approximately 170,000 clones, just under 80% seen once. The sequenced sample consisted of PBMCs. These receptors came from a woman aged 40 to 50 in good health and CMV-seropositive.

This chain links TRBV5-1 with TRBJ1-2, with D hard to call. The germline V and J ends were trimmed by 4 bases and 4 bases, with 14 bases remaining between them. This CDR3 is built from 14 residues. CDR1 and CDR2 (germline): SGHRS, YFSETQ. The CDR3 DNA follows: TGCGCCAGCAGCCTCCGGCAGGAGGTCTATGGCTACACCTTC. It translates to CASSLRQEVYGYTF.

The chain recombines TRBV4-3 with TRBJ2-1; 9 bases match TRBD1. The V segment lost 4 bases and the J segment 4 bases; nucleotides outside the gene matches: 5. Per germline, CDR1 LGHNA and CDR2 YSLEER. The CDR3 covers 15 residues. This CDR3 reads CASSLRTGVYNEQFF. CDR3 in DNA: TGCGCCAGCAGCCTCAGGACAGGGGTTTACAATGAGCAGTTCTTC.

The CDR3 sequence is CASSSGLAPNEQFF. The CDR3 region has the DNA TGTGCCAGCAGCTCGGGACTAGCGCCGAATGAGCAGTTCTTC. This chain connects TRBV7-9 to TRBJ2-1, with TRBD2 matching over 10 bases. CDR3 size: 14 residues. Trimming removed 4 bases from V and 7 bases from J; junction bases left unmatched: 4. Germline assignment: CDR1 SEHNR and CDR2 FQNEAQ (reference sequence).

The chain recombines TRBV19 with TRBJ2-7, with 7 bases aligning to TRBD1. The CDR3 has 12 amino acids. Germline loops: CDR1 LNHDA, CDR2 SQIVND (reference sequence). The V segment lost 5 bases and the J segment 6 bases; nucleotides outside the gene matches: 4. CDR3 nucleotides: TGTGCCAGTAGTCACAGGGGCCGCGAGCAGTACTTC. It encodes CASSHRGREQYF. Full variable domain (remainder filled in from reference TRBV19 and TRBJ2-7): DGGITQSPKYLFRKEGQNVTLSCEQNLNHDAMYWYRQDPGQGLRLIYYSQIVNDFQKGDIAEGYSVSREKKESFPLTVTSAQKNPTAFYLCASSHRGREQYFGPGTRLTVT.

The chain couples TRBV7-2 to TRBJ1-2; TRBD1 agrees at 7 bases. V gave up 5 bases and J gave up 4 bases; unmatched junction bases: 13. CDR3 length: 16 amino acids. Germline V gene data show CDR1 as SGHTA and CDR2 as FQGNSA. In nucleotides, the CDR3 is TGTGCCAGCAGCCCCGGTAGGGACAGTAGATCCTATGGCTACACCTTC. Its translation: CASSPGRDSRSYGYTF.

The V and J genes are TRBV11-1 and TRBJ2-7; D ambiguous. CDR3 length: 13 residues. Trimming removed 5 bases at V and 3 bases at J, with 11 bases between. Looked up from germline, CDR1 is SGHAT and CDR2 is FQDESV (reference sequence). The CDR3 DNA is TGTGCCAGCAGCACAGATATACTCTACGAGCAGTACTTC. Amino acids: CASSTDILYEQYF.

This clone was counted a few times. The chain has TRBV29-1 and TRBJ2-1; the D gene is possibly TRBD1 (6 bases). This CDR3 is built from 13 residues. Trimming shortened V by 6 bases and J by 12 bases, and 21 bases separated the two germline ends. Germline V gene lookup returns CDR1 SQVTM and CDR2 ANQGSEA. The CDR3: CSVKNRDRTGQFF. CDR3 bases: TGCAGCGTCAAAAACAGGGATCGCACAGGGCAGTTCTTC.

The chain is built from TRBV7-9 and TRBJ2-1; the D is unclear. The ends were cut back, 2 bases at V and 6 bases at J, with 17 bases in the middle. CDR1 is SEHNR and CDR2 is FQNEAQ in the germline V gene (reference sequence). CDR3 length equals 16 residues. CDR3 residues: CASSLQDPRAPNEQFF. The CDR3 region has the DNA TGTGCCAGCAGCTTACAGGATCCCCGTGCTCCCAATGAGCAGTTCTTC.

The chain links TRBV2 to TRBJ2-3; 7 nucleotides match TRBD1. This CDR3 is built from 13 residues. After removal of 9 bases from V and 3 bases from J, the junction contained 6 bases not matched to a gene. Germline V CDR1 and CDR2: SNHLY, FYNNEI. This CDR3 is CARQGKRTDTQYF. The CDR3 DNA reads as TGTGCCAGACAGGGGAAAAGAACAGATACGCAGTATTTT.

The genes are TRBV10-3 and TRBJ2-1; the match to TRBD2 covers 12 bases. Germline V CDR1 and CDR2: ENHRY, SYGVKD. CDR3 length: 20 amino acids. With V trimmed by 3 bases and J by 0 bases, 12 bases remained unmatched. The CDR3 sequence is CAISDWTSGVEKNSYNEQFF. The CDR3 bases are TGTGCCATCAGTGATTGGACTAGCGGGGTTGAAAAAAACTCCTACAATGAGCAGTTCTTC.

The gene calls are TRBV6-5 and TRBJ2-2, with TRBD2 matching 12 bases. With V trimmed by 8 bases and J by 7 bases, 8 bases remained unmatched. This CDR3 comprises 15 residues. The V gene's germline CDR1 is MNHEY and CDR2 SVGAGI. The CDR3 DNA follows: TGTGCCAGCCGTAGGGCTAGCGGGGGGGGCGGGGAGCTGTTTTTT. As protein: CASRRASGGGGELFF.

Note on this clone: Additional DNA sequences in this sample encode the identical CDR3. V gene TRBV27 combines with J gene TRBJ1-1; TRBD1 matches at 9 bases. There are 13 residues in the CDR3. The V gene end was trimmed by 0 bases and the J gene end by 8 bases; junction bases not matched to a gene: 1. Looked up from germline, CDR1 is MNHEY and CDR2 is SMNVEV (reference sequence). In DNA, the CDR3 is TGTGCCAGCAGTTTATCGACAGGGGGAGAAGCTTTCTTT. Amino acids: CASSLSTGGEAFF.

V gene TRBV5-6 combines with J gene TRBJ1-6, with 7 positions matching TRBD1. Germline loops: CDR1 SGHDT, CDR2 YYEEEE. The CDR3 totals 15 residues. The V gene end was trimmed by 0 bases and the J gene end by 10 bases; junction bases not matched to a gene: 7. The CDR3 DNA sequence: TGTGCCAGCAGCTTGGATGACAGGGCAGGATCACCCCTCCACTTT. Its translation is CASSLDDRAGSPLHF.

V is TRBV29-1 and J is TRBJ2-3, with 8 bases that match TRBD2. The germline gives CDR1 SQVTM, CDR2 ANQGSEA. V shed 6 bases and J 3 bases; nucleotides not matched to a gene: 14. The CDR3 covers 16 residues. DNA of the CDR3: TGCAGCGTGGGGGGGGGATCAGCGGGGGTTACAGATACGCAGTATTTT. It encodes CSVGGGSAGVTDTQYF.

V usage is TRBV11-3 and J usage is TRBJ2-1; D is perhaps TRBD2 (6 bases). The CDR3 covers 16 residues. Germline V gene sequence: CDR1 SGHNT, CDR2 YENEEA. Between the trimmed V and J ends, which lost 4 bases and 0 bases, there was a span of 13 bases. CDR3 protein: CASSSSRGNSYNEQFF. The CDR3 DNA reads TGTGCCAGCAGCTCGAGCCGGGGGAACTCCTACAATGAGCAGTTCTTC. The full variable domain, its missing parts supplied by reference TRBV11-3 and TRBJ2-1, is EAGVVQSPRYKIIEKKQPVAFWCNPISGHNTLYWYLQNLGQGPELLIRYENEEAVDDSQLPKDRFSAERLKGVDSTLKIQPAELGDSAVYLCASSSSRGNSYNEQFFGPGTRLTVL.

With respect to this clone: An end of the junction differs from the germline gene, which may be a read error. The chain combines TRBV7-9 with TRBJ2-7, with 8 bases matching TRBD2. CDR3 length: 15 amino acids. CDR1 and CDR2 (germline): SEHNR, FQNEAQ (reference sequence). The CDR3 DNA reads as TGTTCCAGCAGTCTCCTTAGCGGGGAACGAGCCGAGCAGTACTTC. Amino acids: CSSSLLSGERAEQYF.

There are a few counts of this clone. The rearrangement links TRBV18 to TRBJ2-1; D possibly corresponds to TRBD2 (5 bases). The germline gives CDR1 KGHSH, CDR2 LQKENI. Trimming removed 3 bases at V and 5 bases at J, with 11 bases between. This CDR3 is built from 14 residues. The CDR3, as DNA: TGTGCCAGCTCACCGGAGGCGGTAGACAATGAGCAGTTCTTC. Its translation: CASSPEAVDNEQFF.

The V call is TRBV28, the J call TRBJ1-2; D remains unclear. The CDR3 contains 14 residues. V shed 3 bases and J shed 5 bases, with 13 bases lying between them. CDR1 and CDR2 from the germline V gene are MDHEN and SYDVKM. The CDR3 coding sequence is TGTGCCAGCAGTTTCCCTGATCTCGCGTATGGCTACACCTTC. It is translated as CASSFPDLAYGYTF.

The CDR3 loop is CALEISGMGEAFF. CDR3 DNA sequence: TGTGCCTTGGAAATATCCGGGATGGGTGAAGCTTTCTTT. The genes are TRBV30 and TRBJ1-1, with D uncertain. V shed 7 bases and J shed 7 bases, with 19 bases lying between them. The CDR3 extends over 13 amino acids. Germline lookup yields CDR1 GTSNPN and CDR2 SVGIG (reference sequence).

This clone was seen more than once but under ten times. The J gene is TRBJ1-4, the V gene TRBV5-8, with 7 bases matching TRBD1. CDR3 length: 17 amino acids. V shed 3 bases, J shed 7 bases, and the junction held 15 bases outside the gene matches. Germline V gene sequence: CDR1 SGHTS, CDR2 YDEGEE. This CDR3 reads CASSSRQGGLRTEKLFF. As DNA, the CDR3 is TGTGCCAGCAGCTCGAGACAGGGTGGGTTGCGTACTGAAAAACTGTTTTTT.

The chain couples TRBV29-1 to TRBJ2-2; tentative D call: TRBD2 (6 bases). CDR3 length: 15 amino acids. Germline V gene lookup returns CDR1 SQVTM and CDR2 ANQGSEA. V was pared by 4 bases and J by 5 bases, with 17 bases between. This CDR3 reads CSVVAAMAGTGELFF. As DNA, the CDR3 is TGCAGCGTTGTTGCTGCGATGGCGGGGACCGGGGAGCTGTTTTTT.

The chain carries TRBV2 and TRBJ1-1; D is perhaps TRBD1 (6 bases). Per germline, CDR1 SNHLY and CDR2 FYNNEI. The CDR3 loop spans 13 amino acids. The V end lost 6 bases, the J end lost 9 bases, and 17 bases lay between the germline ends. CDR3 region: CASSPRKTGQAFF. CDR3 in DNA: TGTGCCAGCAGCCCGAGGAAGACAGGTCAAGCTTTCTTT. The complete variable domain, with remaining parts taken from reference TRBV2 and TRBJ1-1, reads EPEVTQTPSHQVTQMGQEVILRCVPISNHLYFYWYRQILGQKVEFLVSFYNNEISEKSEIFDDQFSVERPDGSNFTLKIRSTKLEDSAMYFCASSPRKTGQAFFGQGTRLTVV.